The clone carrying this T cell receptor beta chain appeared once. Its antigen remains unidentified. This entry is derived from a study of cytomegalovirus exposure and HLA in healthy donors. Overall study context: The approximately 720 first-cohort repertoires and the roughly 120 validation repertoires shared the same platform, a later analysis reported. Overall study findings and caveats: In the roughly 130 validation repertoires, a later analysis found that first-cohort TCR clusters tended to co-occur. Listed as cytomegalovirus-associated were 150 to 200 TCR beta chains.

This CDR3 spans 13 amino acids. Trimming took 10 bases from V and 3 from J; bases not matched to a gene: 6. Germline values: CDR1 ENHRY, CDR2 SYGVKD. Clones were sequenced by immunoSEQ multiplex PCR, and TCRdb holds only the in-frame ones, with some missing. The sample holds 150,000 to 200,000 clones, more than 80% seen once. Sequenced sample: PBMCs. V and J are TRBV10-3 and TRBJ1-1, with 9 bases aligning to TRBD1. The origin of this receptor is a young woman in good health and CMV-seropositive. This CDR3 is CATDRGLYTEAFF. The DNA of the CDR3 is TGTGCCACCGACAGGGGGTTATACACTGAAGCTTTCTTT.